Below are 5 T cell receptor beta chains sequenced from a single sample in a study of blood T cell repertoires in COVID-19. Sequenced by immunoSEQ multiplex PCR; TCRdb stores in-frame clones only, minus some. In the table there are fewer than 200,000 clones, around nine tenths of which are singletons. Input material: peripheral blood. These receptors all come from a woman between 65 and 79 years old with COVID-19, enrolled during active disease.

This clone was counted between two and nine times. The rearrangement uses TRBV11-2 and TRBJ2-1; D remains unclear. The V end lost 4 bases, the J end lost 8 bases, and 9 bases lay between the germline ends. The CDR3 has 12 amino acids. Germline values: CDR1 SGHAT, CDR2 FQNNGV. CDR3: CASSSVQDEQFF. In nucleotides, the CDR3 is TGTGCCAGCAGCTCGGTTCAGGATGAGCAGTTCTTC.

Notes on this clone: The CDR3 does not end in the conserved phenylalanine or tryptophan, so this is likely a read error. The V call is TRBV6-2 or TRBV6-3, the J call TRBJ1-1; D uncertain. This CDR3 region has 12 residues. V was clipped by 4 bases and J by 1 base, with 4 bases between them. Germline CDR1 and CDR2: MNHEY and SVGEGT. In DNA form, the CDR3 reads TGTGCCAGCAGTTTCGGGAACACTGAAGCTTTCCTT. It translates to CASSFGNTEAFL.

The chain joins TRBV19 to TRBJ1-4; D is unresolved. This CDR3 has 13 residues. The V end was cut by 7 bases, the J end by 5 bases, with 11 bases between. Germline lookup yields CDR1 LNHDA and CDR2 SQIVND (reference sequence). The CDR3 is CASTRAQNEKLFF. The CDR3 bases are TGTGCCAGTACCCGAGCACAGAATGAAAAACTGTTTTTT. The whole variable domain, filled in from reference TRBV19 and TRBJ1-4, reads DGGITQSPKYLFRKEGQNVTLSCEQNLNHDAMYWYRQDPGQGLRLIYYSQIVNDFQKGDIAEGYSVSREKKESFPLTVTSAQKNPTAFYLCASTRAQNEKLFFGSGTQLSVL.

The table lists this clone with a count of one. The V and J genes are TRBV28 and TRBJ1-3; TRBD1 is a possible D gene (6 bases). The germline gives CDR1 MDHEN, CDR2 SYDVKM. The CDR3 sequence is 16 residues long. Trimming took 4 bases from V and 3 from J, leaving 16 bases between them. This CDR3 reads CASSSSRGEDGNTIYF. As DNA, the CDR3 is TGTGCCAGCAGTTCTAGCAGGGGAGAGGATGGAAACACCATATATTTT.

The gene calls are TRBV5-1 and TRBJ2-5; 9 bases are shared with TRBD2. Germline CDR1 is SGHRS and CDR2 is YFSETQ. The J segment lost 5 bases and the V segment lost 4 bases, leaving 12 bases of the junction unmatched. CDR3 length: 16 residues. CDR3 amino acids: CASSPDGGRAGETQYF. The CDR3, as DNA: TGCGCCAGCAGCCCGGACGGCGGGAGGGCCGGCGAGACCCAGTACTTC.